This TCR beta chain was documented in a study of OX40 agonist ivuxolimab in advanced cancers. Study-level information: Across the patients, intravenous ivuxolimab was delivered every 2 weeks at 0.01 to 10 mg/kg. Participants, about 83% male, averaged roughly 60 years of age, ranging from about 23 to 79.

Assay used: immunoSEQ multiplex PCR; TCRdb lists only in-frame clones, some missing. Here the sample spans about 13,000 clones, roughly two thirds being singletons. The germline V gene encodes CDR1 MNHEY and CDR2 SVGAGI. Trimming removed 8 bases from V and 9 bases from J, with 20 bases in between. The CDR3 has 14 amino acids. Overall study results and limits: Researchers report that CD8+ T cells had, on average, more expanded clones than CD4+.

Of note for this clone: Its antigen remains unknown.

This sequence joins TRBV6-5 and TRBJ2-1, with TRBD2 as a possible D gene (6 bases). The origin of this receptor is an adult with an advanced solid tumor such as melanoma, head and neck, liver or kidney cancer. Specimen: CD4+ or CD8+ T cells sorted from blood, collected in a trial of the OX40 agonist ivuxolimab. The CDR3 coding sequence is TGTGCCAGCCTCGGGGGTGCCCTCGTGGGTGAGCAGTTCTTC. Protein: CASLGGALVGEQFF.